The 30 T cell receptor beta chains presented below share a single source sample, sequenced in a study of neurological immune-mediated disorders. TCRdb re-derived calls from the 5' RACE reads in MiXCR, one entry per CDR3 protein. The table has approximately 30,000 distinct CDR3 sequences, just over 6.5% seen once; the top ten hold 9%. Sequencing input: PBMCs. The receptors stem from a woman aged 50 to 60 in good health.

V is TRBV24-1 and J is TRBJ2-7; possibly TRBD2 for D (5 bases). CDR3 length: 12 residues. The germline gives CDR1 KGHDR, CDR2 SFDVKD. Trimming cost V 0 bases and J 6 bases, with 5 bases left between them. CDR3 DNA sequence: TGTGCCACCAGTGATTTGCGGGGCGAGCAGTACTTC. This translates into CATSDLRGEQYF.

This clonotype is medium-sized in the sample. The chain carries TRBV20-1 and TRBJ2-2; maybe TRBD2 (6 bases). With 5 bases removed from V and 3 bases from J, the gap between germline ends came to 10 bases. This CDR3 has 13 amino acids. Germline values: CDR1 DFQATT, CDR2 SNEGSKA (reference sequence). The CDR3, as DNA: TGCAGTGCTTCCGGGACTTACACCGGGGAGCTGTTTTTT. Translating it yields CSASGTYTGELFF.

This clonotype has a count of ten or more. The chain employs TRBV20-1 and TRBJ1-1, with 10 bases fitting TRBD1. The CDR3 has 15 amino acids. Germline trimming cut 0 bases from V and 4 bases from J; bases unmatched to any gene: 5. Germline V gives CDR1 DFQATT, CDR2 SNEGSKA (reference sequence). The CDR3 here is CSARDWGQGSTEAFF. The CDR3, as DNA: TGCAGTGCTAGAGATTGGGGACAGGGGAGCACTGAAGCTTTCTTT.

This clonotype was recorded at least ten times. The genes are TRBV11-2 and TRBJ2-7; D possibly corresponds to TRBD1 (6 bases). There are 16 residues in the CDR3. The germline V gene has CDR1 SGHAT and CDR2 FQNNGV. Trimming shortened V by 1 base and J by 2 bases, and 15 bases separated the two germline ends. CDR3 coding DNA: TGTGCCAGCAGCTTAGTTCCCGGACAGAGAACCTACGAGCAGTACTTC. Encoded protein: CASSLVPGQRTYEQYF.

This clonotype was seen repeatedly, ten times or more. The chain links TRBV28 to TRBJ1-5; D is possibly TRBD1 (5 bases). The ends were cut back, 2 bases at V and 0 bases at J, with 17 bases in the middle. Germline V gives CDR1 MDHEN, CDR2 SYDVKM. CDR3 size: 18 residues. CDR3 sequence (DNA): TGTGCCAGCAGTTTAACCCTGACAGCCGAGTATAGCAATCAGCCCCAGCATTTT. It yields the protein CASSLTLTAEYSNQPQHF.

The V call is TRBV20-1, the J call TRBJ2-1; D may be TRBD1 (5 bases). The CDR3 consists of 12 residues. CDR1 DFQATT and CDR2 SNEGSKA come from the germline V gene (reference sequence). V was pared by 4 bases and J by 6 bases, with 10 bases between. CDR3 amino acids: CSATGLGNEQFF. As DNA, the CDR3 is TGCAGTGCTACAGGGTTAGGCAATGAGCAGTTCTTC.

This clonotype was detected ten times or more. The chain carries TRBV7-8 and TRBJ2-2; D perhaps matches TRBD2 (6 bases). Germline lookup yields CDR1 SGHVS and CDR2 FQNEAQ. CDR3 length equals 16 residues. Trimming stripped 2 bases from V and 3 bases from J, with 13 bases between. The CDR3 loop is CASSLTAGWDTGELFF. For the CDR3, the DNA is TGTGCCAGCAGCTTAACCGCGGGATGGGACACCGGGGAGCTGTTTTTT.

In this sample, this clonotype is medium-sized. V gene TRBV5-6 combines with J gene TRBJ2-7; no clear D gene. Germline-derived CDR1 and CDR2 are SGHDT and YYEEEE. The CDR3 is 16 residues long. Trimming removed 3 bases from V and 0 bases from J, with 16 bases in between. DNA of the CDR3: TGTGCCAGCAGCTCCCCCGGGTCTTCGAGCTCCTACGAGCAGTACTTC. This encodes CASSSPGSSSSYEQYF. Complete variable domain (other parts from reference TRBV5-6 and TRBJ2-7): DAGVTQSPTHLIKTRGQQVTLRCSPKSGHDTVSWYQQALGQGPQFIFQYYEEEERQRGNFPDRFSGHQFPNYSSELNVNALLLGDSALYLCASSSPGSSSSYEQYFGPGTRLTVT.

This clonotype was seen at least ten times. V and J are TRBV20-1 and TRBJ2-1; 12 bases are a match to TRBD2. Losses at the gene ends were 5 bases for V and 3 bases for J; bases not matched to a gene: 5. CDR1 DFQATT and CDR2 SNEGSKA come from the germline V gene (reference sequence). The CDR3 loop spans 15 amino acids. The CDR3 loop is CSAPRTSGIYNEQFF. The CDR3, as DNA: TGCAGTGCTCCCCGGACTAGCGGGATCTACAATGAGCAGTTCTTC.

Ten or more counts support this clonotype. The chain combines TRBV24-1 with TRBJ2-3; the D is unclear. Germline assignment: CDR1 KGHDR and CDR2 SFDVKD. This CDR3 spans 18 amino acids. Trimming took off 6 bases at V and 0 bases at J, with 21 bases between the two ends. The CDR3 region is CATSTTPFSEASTDTQYF. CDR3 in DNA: TGTGCCACCAGTACAACACCCTTCTCTGAGGCCAGCACAGATACGCAGTATTTT.

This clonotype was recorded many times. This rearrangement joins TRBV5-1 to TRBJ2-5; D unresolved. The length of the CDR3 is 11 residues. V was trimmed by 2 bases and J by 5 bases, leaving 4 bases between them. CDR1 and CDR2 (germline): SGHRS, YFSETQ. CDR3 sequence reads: CASSFQETQYF. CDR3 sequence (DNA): TGCGCCAGCAGCTTCCAGGAGACCCAGTACTTC.

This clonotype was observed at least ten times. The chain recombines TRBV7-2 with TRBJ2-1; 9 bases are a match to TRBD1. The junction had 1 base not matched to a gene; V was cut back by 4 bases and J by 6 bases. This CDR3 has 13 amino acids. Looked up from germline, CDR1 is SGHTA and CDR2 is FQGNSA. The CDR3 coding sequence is TGTGCCAGCAGCTGGACAGGGGTCAATGAGCAGTTCTTC. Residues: CASSWTGVNEQFF.

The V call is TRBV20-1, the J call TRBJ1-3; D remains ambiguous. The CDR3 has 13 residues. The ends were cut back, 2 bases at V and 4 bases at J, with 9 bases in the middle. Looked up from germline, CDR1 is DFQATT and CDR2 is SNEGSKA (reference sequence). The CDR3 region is CSARKSMGNTIYF. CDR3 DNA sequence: TGCAGTGCTAGAAAATCCATGGGAAACACCATATATTTT.

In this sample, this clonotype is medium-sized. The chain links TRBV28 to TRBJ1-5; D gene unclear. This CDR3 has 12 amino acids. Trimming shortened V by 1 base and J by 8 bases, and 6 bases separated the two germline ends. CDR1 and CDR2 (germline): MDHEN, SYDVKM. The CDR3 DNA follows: TGTGCCAGCAGTTTATTGGGGAAGCCCCAGCATTTT. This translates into CASSLLGKPQHF.

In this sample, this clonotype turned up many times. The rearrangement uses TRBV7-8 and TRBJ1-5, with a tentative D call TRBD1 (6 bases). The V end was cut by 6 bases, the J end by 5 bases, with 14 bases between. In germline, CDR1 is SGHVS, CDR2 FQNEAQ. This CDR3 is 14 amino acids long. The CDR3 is CASRSDRTDQPQHF. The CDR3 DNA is TGTGCCAGCAGATCCGACAGGACCGATCAGCCCCAGCATTTT.

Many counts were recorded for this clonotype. The DNA for the CDR3 is TGTGCCAGCAGCTTCGGCAGGGACTACGAGCAGTACTTC. Translation: CASSFGRDYEQYF. V is TRBV7-6 and J is TRBJ2-7; D may be TRBD1 (5 bases). V was shortened by 3 bases and J by 3 bases, with 9 bases between the two germline ends. The CDR3 loop spans 13 amino acids. The germline V gene has CDR1 SGHVS and CDR2 FNYEAQ.

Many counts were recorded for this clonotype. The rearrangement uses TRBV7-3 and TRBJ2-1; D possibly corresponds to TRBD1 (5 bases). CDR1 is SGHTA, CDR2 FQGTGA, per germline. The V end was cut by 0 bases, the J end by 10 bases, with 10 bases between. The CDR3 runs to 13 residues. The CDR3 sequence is CASSLTGPREQFF. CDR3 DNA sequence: TGTGCCAGCAGCTTAACGGGGCCAAGGGAGCAGTTCTTC. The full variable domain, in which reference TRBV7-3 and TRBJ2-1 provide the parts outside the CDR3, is GAGVSQTPSNKVTEKGKYVELRCDPISGHTALYWYRQSLGQGPEFLIYFQGTGAADDSGLPNDRFFAVRPEGSVSTLKIQRTERGDSAVYLCASSLTGPREQFFGPGTRLTVL.

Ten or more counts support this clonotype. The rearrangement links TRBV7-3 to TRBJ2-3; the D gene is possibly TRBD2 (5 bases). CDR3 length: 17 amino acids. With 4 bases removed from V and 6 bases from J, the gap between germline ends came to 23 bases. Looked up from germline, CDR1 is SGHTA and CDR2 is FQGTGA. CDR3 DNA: TGTGCCAGCAGCTCACCGCAGGAGGCCCTAACATCGGATACGCAGTATTTT. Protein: CASSSPQEALTSDTQYF.

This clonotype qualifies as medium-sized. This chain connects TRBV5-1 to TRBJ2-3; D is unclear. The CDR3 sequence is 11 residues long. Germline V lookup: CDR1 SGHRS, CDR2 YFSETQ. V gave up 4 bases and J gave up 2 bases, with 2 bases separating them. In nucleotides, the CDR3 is TGCGCCAGCAGCAACACAGATACGCAGTATTTT. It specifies CASSNTDTQYF.

This CDR3 reads CARLPWETPTDTQYF. CDR3 nucleotides: TGCGCCAGACTCCCGTGGGAGACTCCCACAGATACGCAGTATTTT. This rearrangement joins TRBV23-1 to TRBJ2-3; possible D gene TRBD2, 5 bases. TRBV23-1 falls under the ORF class, with uncertain function. Trimming took 9 bases from V and 2 from J, leaving 18 bases between them. The length of the CDR3 is 15 residues.

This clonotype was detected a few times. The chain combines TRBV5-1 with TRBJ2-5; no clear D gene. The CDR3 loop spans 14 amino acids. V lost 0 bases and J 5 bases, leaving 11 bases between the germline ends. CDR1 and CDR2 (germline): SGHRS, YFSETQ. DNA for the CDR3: TGCGCCAGCAGCTTGGGGACCACTAAGGAGACCCAGTACTTC. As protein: CASSLGTTKETQYF.

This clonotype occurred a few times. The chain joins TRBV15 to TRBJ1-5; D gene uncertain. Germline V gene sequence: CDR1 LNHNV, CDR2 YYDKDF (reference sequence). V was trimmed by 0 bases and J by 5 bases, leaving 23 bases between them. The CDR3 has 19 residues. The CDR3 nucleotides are TGTGCCACCAGCAGAGAATCCCCATATGGGGTCCTAGAGTATCAGCCCCAGCATTTT. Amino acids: CATSRESPYGVLEYQPQHF. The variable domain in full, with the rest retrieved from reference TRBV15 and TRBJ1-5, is DAMVIQNPRYQVTQFGKPVTLSCSQTLNHNVMYWYQQKSSQAPKLLFHYYDKDFNNEADTPDNFQSRRPNTSFCFLDIRSPGLGDTAMYLCATSRESPYGVLEYQPQHFGDGTRLSIL.

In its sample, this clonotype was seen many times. The CDR3: CSVYRANTEAFF. The CDR3 bases are TGCAGCGTTTACAGGGCAAACACTGAAGCTTTCTTT. The rearrangement uses TRBV29-1 and TRBJ1-1; a possible D gene is TRBD1 (6 bases). The CDR3 runs 12 residues. Germline V lookup: CDR1 SQVTM, CDR2 ANQGSEA. With 5 bases removed from V and 2 bases from J, the gap between germline ends came to 9 bases. The full variable domain, completed using reference TRBV29-1 and TRBJ1-1, is SAVISQKPSRDICQRGTSLTIQCQVDSQVTMMFWYRQQPGQSLTLIATANQGSEATYESGFVIDKFPISRPNLTFSTLTVSNMSPEDSSIYLCSVYRANTEAFFGQGTRLTVV.

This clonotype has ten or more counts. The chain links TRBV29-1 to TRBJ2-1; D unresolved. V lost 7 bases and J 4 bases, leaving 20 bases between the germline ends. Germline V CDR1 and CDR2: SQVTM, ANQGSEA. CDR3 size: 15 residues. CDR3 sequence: CSAPPASSPYNEQFF. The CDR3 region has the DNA TGCAGCGCCCCTCCTGCCTCATCGCCTTACAATGAGCAGTTCTTC.

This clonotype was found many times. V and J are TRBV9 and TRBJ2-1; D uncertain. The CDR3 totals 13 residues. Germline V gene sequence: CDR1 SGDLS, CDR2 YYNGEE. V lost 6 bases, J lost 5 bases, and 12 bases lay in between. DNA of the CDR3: TGTGCCAGCAATTACCTGGGTAACAATGAGCAGTTCTTC. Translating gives CASNYLGNNEQFF.

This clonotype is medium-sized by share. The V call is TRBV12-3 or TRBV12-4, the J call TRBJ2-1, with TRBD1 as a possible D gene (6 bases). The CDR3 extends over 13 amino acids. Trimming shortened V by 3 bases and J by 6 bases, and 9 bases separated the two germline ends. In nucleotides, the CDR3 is TGTGCCAGCAGTTTGGGCAGGGGCAATGAGCAGTTCTTC. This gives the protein CASSLGRGNEQFF.

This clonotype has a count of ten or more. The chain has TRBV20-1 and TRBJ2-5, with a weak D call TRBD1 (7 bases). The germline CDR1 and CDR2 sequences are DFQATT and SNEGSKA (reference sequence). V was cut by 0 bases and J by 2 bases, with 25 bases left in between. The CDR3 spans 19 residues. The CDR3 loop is CSARDLEGAWGALQETQYF. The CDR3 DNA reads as TGCAGTGCTAGAGATCTTGAGGGGGCGTGGGGGGCTCTTCAAGAGACCCAGTACTTC.

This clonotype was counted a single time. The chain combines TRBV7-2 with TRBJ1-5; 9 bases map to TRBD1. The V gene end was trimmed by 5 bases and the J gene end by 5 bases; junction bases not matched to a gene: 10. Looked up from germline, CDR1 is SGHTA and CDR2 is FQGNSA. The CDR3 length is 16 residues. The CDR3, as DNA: TGTGCCAGCAGCACGGACAGGGGAAATATTCATCAGCCCCAGCATTTT. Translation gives CASSTDRGNIHQPQHF.

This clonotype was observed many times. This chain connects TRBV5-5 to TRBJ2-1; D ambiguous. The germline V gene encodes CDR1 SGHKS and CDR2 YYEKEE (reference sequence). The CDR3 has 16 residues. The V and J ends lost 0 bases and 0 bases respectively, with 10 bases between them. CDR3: CASSLASRFSYNEQFF. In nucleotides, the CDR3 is TGTGCCAGCAGCTTGGCCTCCAGATTCTCCTACAATGAGCAGTTCTTC.

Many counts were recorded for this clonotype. Written as DNA, the CDR3 is TGCAGCGTTGAGGGTACCACAACTTCGAACACTGAAGCTTTCTTT. It is translated as CSVEGTTTSNTEAFF. The genes are TRBV29-1 and TRBJ1-1; D not certain. Germline values: CDR1 SQVTM, CDR2 ANQGSEA. Trimming left V 3 bases short and J 1 base short, with 15 bases between. The CDR3 is 15 amino acids.